This TCR beta chain comes out of a study of cytomegalovirus exposure and HLA in healthy donors. Study-wide background: Earlier, almost 120 million unique TCR beta sequences were recovered from around 180 million T cells by an analysis.

CDR1 and CDR2 (germline): MNHNS, SASEGT. The V gene end was trimmed by 2 bases and the J gene end by 16 bases; junction bases not matched to a gene: 11. The CDR3 contains 14 residues. In the PCR, 60 Vbeta and 13 Jbeta primers were used. Repertoires were generated with immunoSEQ multiplex PCR, while TCRdb's copy carries only in-frame clones and drops some. This table has some 170,000 clones, just over 75% appearing once. Material for sequencing was PBMCs. The sequence derives from a woman aged 60 to 75 in good health and CMV-seropositive. The V call is TRBV6-1, the J call TRBJ1-5; the match to TRBD1 covers 10 bases. The CDR3 nucleotides are TGTGCCAGCAGTGAATTTAGACAGGGGGCGCGTGAACATTTT. This translates into CASSEFRQGAREHF.